This T cell receptor (beta chain) was observed in a study of post-analysis software for immune sequencing data. Study at large: Courses of disease covered relapsing-remitting, secondary progressive and progressive-relapsing multiple sclerosis.

The germline V gene encodes CDR1 SGHTA and CDR2 FQGNSA. V dropped 1 base and J dropped 0 bases, with 16 bases sitting between them. This CDR3 contains 18 residues. The TCR beta cDNA libraries contained unique molecular identifiers. Starting from about 1 to 10 million T cells, the study yielded about 540,000 cDNA molecules. MiXCR, run by TCRdb on the PCR reads, gives a single entry per CDR3 protein. The table shows 650,000 to 900,000 distinct CDR3 sequences, with roughly 50% occurring only once. Study observations and caveats: Those with multiple sclerosis, the patient group, showed significantly lower normalized Chao1 diversity than controls. Co-batched samples clustered tightly together by F measure. Patients carried five TRBV segments more frequently than controls did, and TRBV5-6, TRBV5-1 and TRBV20-1 were among them.

Concerning this clonotype itself: Antigen unknown.

This TCR derives from a girl aged 5-17 years with multiple sclerosis. The chain couples TRBV7-2 to TRBJ2-4; either TRBD1 or TRBD2 may fit D (5 bases each). Sequenced material: blood. The CDR3 spells CASSLEGRDPLAKNIQYF. The CDR3 coding sequence is TGTGCCAGCAGCTTAGAGGGCAGGGACCCACTAGCCAAAAACATTCAGTACTTC.